Listed below are T cell receptor beta chains from one sample, sequenced in a study of T cell repertoires and HLA-DP antigens. TCRdb's copy holds only in-frame clones and misses some; the assay was immunoSEQ multiplex PCR. The sample carries 3,000 to 4,500 clones, less than 85% recorded once. Sample: CD137- CD4+ T cells from cultured PBMCs. These receptors were obtained from a woman aged 18-29 years in good health and CMV-seronegative. Both conserved end residues are part of each CDR3. Each record gives: D gene, clone size, V gene, J gene, CDR3 DNA, CDR3 protein. A D gene is named only where the DNA matches it firmly. Rows give clone size only sometimes, using once, few, many, or a class for an expanded clone.

d_call: NA
clone_size: once
v_call: TRBV4-2
j_call: TRBJ2-7
cdr3_nt: TGTGCCAGCAGCCAAGGTGGGCTAGTGTACTACGAGCAGTACTTC
cdr3_aa: CASSQGGLVYYEQYF

d_call: NA
clone_size: NA
v_call: TRBV10-3
j_call: TRBJ1-3
cdr3_nt: TGTGCCATCAGTGAGTCTGAACGGAACACCATATATTTT
cdr3_aa: CAISESERNTIYF

d_call: TRBD2
clone_size: NA
v_call: TRBV15
j_call: TRBJ2-1
cdr3_nt: TGTGCCACCAGCAGCCAAGGACTAGCGGGAGTCAATGAGCAGTTCTTC
cdr3_aa: CATSSQGLAGVNEQFF

d_call: TRBD1
clone_size: NA
v_call: TRBV7-3
j_call: TRBJ2-2
cdr3_nt: TGTGCCAGCAGCACCGACCCTCCAGGGGGCTCGAACACCGGGGAGCTGTTTTTT
cdr3_aa: CASSTDPPGGSNTGELFF

d_call: NA
clone_size: NA
v_call: TRBV4-3
j_call: TRBJ1-1
cdr3_nt: TGCGCCAGCAGCCAAGATCGGTCGGGGGTTGCTTTCTTT
cdr3_aa: CASSQDRSGVAFF

d_call: NA
clone_size: few
v_call: TRBV6-6
j_call: TRBJ1-4
cdr3_nt: TGTGCCAGTAAAGGGAGTGTATGGAATGAAAAACTGTTTTTT
cdr3_aa: CASKGSVWNEKLFF

d_call: TRBD1
clone_size: NA
v_call: TRBV7-2
j_call: TRBJ1-5
cdr3_nt: TGTGCCAGCAGCATCCGATCGACAGGGGCAGGTAGGAATCAGCCCCAGCATTTT
cdr3_aa: CASSIRSTGAGRNQPQHF

d_call: NA
clone_size: NA
v_call: TRBV7-6
j_call: TRBJ1-1
cdr3_nt: TGTGCCAGCAGCTTAGGAGGGAAGGTCACTGAAGCTTTCTTT
cdr3_aa: CASSLGGKVTEAFF

d_call: NA
clone_size: few
v_call: TRBV5-1
j_call: TRBJ1-1
cdr3_nt: TGCGCCAGCAGCTCAACAGGGTCAGCTTTCTTT
cdr3_aa: CASSSTGSAFF

d_call: TRBD1
clone_size: NA
v_call: TRBV29-1
j_call: TRBJ2-3
cdr3_nt: TGCAGCGCCAAGACAGGGTCAGATACGCAGTATTTT
cdr3_aa: CSAKTGSDTQYF

d_call: NA
clone_size: NA
v_call: TRBV29-1
j_call: TRBJ2-7
cdr3_nt: TGCAGCGTGAGGACTAACTACTACGAGCAGTACTTC
cdr3_aa: CSVRTNYYEQYF

d_call: TRBD1
clone_size: NA
v_call: TRBV18
j_call: TRBJ1-6
cdr3_nt: TGTGCCAGCTCACCACCGACAGGGCTTCGGAATTCACCCCTCCACTTT
cdr3_aa: CASSPPTGLRNSPLHF

d_call: NA
clone_size: NA
v_call: TRBV29-1
j_call: TRBJ2-1
cdr3_nt: TGCAGCGTGGGGGACTTTCACCATGAGCAGTTCTTC
cdr3_aa: CSVGDFHHEQFF

d_call: NA
clone_size: NA
v_call: TRBV4-1
j_call: TRBJ2-1
cdr3_nt: TGCGCCAGCAGCCAAGATCCCCTGCGGGAGCAGTTCTTC
cdr3_aa: CASSQDPLREQFF

d_call: NA
clone_size: few
v_call: TRBV6-1
j_call: TRBJ1-2
cdr3_nt: TGTGCCAGCAGTGAGCGAGGGCGTAGCTATGGCTACACCTTC
cdr3_aa: CASSERGRSYGYTF